This T cell receptor (beta chain) was retrieved from a study of metastatic and nonmetastatic thyroid tumors. Patients had received no treatment of any kind before thyroid surgery. Comment on this clone: Its target is not known.

Notes on the study in general: For both blood and tumor, malignant thyroid tumors reportedly showed significantly higher TCR beta diversity than benign nodules did.

The V segment lost 5 bases and the J segment 5 bases; nucleotides outside the gene matches: 5. This CDR3 has 14 residues. CDR1 is SGHVT, CDR2 SQSDAQ, per germline. In the authors' workflow: The study built a papillary thyroid cancer distant-metastasis classifier from CDR3 differences across clinicopathological groups. TCRdb re-called clones via MiXCR from the PCR reads. The V and J calls were not made by the authors but by TCRdb's processing. Here the sample spans 7,500 to 10,000 clones, about 30% being singletons. J is TRBJ2-1 and V is TRBV7-4, with TRBD1 matching over 8 bases. Specimen: adjacent normal tissue. The sequence was obtained from a female donor with papillary thyroid cancer or a benign thyroid nodule (not recorded which). Some clones in this sample may be carry-over from other donors' samples. The CDR3 nucleotides are TGTGCCAGCAGCCCCCGGACAGGGCACAATGAGCAGTTCTTC. As protein: CASSPRTGHNEQFF. The full variable domain, with the rest looked up from reference TRBV7-4 and TRBJ2-1, is GAGVSQSPRYKVAKRGRDVALRCDSISGHVTLYWYRQTLGQGSEVLTYSQSDAQRDKSGRPSGRFSAERPERSVSTLKIQRTEQGDSAVYLCASSPRTGHNEQFFGPGTRLTVL.